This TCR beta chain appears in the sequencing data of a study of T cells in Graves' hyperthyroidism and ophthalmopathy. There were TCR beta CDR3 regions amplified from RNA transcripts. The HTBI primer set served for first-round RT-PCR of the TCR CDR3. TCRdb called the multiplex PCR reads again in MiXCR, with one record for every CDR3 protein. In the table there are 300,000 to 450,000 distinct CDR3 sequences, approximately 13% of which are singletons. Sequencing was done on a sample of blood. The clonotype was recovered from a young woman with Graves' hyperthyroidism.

For the CDR3, the DNA is TGCAGTGCTGGGACTAGCGGGCTCCTTAAGGTCACAGATACGCAGTATTTT. Translated, it gives CSAGTSGLLKVTDTQYF. This chain connects TRBV20-1 to TRBJ2-3, with TRBD2 identical over 12 bases. The CDR3 covers 17 residues. The ends lost 5 bases at V and 2 bases at J; junction bases unmatched: 11. CDR1 DFQATT and CDR2 SNEGSKA come from the germline V gene (reference sequence).